This TCR beta chain was retrieved from a study of cytomegalovirus exposure and HLA in healthy donors. Study findings and constraints: In a later analysis, TCR association rates varied by HLA locus: DRB1 most, HLA-C fewest.

Germline V CDR1 and CDR2: SGHRS, YFSETQ. CDR3 size: 14 residues. A remark on this clone: Its specificity is not known.

Amplification used 60 Vbeta primers and 13 Jbeta primers. Produced via immunoSEQ multiplex PCR; TCRdb's table is partial and in-frame only. The specimen's table records approximately 120,000 clones. The sequence was obtained from a middle-aged man in good health and CMV-seronegative. V and J are TRBV5-1 and TRBJ2-5; 7 bases align to TRBD1. The J call may be incorrect, as the DNA end agrees better with TRBJ2-7. The specimen was PBMCs. The CDR3 is CASSLQGFTYEQYF. In DNA, the CDR3 is TGCGCCAGCAGCTTACAGGGGTTTACCTACGAGCAGTACTTC.